This T cell receptor (beta chain) emerged from a study of T cell responses to AZD1222 COVID-19 vaccine. Study-level results: Seropositive status at baseline applied to only five or six AZD1222 recipients. A rise in Spike-specific TCR breadth and depth followed two AZD1222 doses. In a largely white British group with more females than males, clonal diversity was possibly underestimated.

CDR3 size: 13 residues. CDR1 is SGHRS and CDR2 is YFSETQ in the germline V gene. V was pared by 1 base and J by 4 bases, with 8 bases between. Second-dose schedules of about 4 or about 12 weeks were combined. Profiling relied on immunoSEQ multiplex PCR, and the TCRdb table lists in-frame clones only, not all of them. The profile shows 95,000 to 150,000 clones, roughly 91% of them singletons. A note on this clone: The antigen remains unidentified.

This sequence originates from an adult who received the AZD1222 COVID-19 vaccine. The specimen was peripheral blood, collected 28 days after the second AZD1222 dose. This chain connects TRBV5-1 to TRBJ1-2; D unresolved. The CDR3 sequence is CASSLSGSYGYTF. CDR3 in DNA: TGCGCCAGCAGCTTGTCGGGGAGCTATGGCTACACCTTC.